This T cell receptor (beta chain) was observed in a study of response to subunit inactivated influenza vaccine. Deletions cut 3 bases from V and 10 bases from J, with 19 bases between. Germline values: CDR1 LNHDA, CDR2 SQIVND (reference sequence). CDR3 length equals 14 residues. In its sample, this clonotype was seen a few times. TCRdb re-called the RT-PCR reads through MiXCR, storing one row per CDR3 protein. The repertoire consists of just under 550,000 distinct CDR3 sequences, with roughly 25% occurring once and the leading ten covering around 2.8%. These data were likewise used in another study, on T cells expressing NK-cell markers. That study adds: UMIs were included in TCR beta cDNA generated by 5'RACE template switching. Seven sequenced donors out of eight were HCMV-seropositive, one seronegative.

The receptor's source is a middle-aged man who received an inactivated influenza vaccine. V is TRBV19 and J is TRBJ2-7; possible D gene TRBD1, 6 bases. The material sequenced was CD4+ T cells sorted from PBMCs, taken less than 13 days after vaccination. DNA for the CDR3: TGTGCCAGTAGTATGCCGTCTTCAGGGGCCCTCCAGTACTTC. This translates into CASSMPSSGALQYF.